The 32 T cell receptor beta chains presented below share a single source sample, sequenced in a study of Graves' ophthalmopathy and Graves' hyperthyroidism. RNA transcripts were the template, and TCR beta CDR3 regions were amplified from them. An opening RT-PCR round employed HTBI primers and preceded a second-round multiplex PCR. TCRdb fed the multiplex PCR reads into MiXCR, producing one record per CDR3 protein. The sample has about 200,000 distinct CDR3 sequences, 29% seen once. The specimen sequenced was peripheral blood. These receptor sequences come from a man aged 50 to 60 with Graves' ophthalmopathy.

This clonotype was recorded at least ten times. V gene TRBV10-3 combines with J gene TRBJ2-7; D gene ambiguous. The CDR3 is 12 amino acids. The germline CDR1 and CDR2 sequences are ENHRY and SYGVKD. The germline V and J ends were trimmed by 7 bases and 4 bases, with 11 bases remaining between them. DNA of the CDR3: TGTGCCATCACGGACGGAAATTACGAGCAGTACTTC. This encodes CAITDGNYEQYF.

V and J are TRBV11-2 and TRBJ2-7; the D gene is possibly TRBD1 (5 bases). The length of the CDR3 is 14 residues. V was cut by 0 bases and J by 6 bases, with 12 bases left in between. Germline CDR1 is SGHAT and CDR2 is FQNNGV. For the CDR3, the DNA is TGTGCCAGCAGCTTAGAGTTGGACATAGGCGAGCAGTACTTC. Its translation: CASSLELDIGEQYF.

This clonotype was seen a single time. The chain combines TRBV12-3 or TRBV12-4 with TRBJ2-5; 8 bases map to TRBD1. This CDR3 is built from 13 residues. V was clipped by 6 bases and J by 2 bases; unmatched bases: 2. The DNA for the CDR3 is TGTGCCAGCAGGCGGACAGGGCAAGAGACCCAGTACTTC. It yields the protein CASRRTGQETQYF.

J is TRBJ2-7 and V is TRBV6-5, with D tentatively TRBD2 (5 bases). Trimming took off 2 bases at V and 2 bases at J, with 16 bases between the two ends. The germline V gene has CDR1 MNHEY and CDR2 SVGAGI. CDR3 length: 16 amino acids. CDR3 nucleotides: TGTGCCAGCAGTTACCCGATGGTAGCGACGACCTACGAGCAGTACTTC. It is translated as CASSYPMVATTYEQYF.

The chain combines TRBV6-2 or TRBV6-3 with TRBJ2-6, with D perhaps TRBD2 (5 bases). Germline V lookup: CDR1 MNHEY, CDR2 SVGEGT. The CDR3 is made up of 12 amino acids. V shed 5 bases and J shed 9 bases, with 8 bases lying between them. CDR3 region: CASSGGGNVLTF. The CDR3 bases are TGTGCCAGCAGTGGAGGTGGCAACGTCCTGACTTTC.

This clonotype occurred a few times. This chain connects TRBV12-3 or TRBV12-4 to TRBJ1-2; no clear D. V lost 6 bases and J lost 5, with 7 bases in between. The CDR3 totals 11 residues. The CDR3 loop reads CASRKEYGYTF. In DNA, the CDR3 is TGTGCCAGCAGGAAGGAGTATGGCTACACCTTC.

This clonotype was seen ten or more times. The rearrangement uses TRBV12-3 or TRBV12-4 and TRBJ1-3, with a weak D call TRBD1 (5 bases). V gave up 5 bases and J gave up 2 bases, with 10 bases separating them. CDR3 size: 14 residues. This CDR3 reads CASSPTGAGNTIYF. The CDR3 bases are TGTGCCAGCAGTCCCACGGGGGCTGGAAACACCATATATTTT.

This clonotype came up many times. The chain has TRBV7-2 and TRBJ1-2; D is possibly TRBD1 (5 bases). Germline CDR1 SGHTA, CDR2 FQGNSA. This CDR3 is built from 15 residues. V lost 2 bases to trimming and J lost 4 bases, with 14 bases between them. The CDR3 sequence is CASSLMGTGTYGYTF. DNA of the CDR3: TGTGCCAGCAGCTTAATGGGGACCGGGACCTATGGCTACACCTTC. Complete variable domain (other parts from reference TRBV7-2 and TRBJ1-2): GAGVSQSPSNKVTEKGKDVELRCDPISGHTALYWYRQSLGQGLEFLIYFQGNSAPDKSGLPSDRFSAERTGGSVSTLTIQRTQQEDSAVYLCASSLMGTGTYGYTFGSGTRLTVV.

This clonotype was observed many times. The chain is built from TRBV27 and TRBJ1-2; 8 bases line up with TRBD1. CDR3 length equals 13 residues. J was trimmed by 8 bases and V by 5 bases; bases with no gene match: 7. Per germline, CDR1 MNHEY and CDR2 SMNVEV (reference sequence). CDR3 in amino acids: CASSTGGAKGYTF. CDR3 in DNA: TGTGCCAGCAGTACAGGGGGGGCGAAAGGCTACACCTTC.

The chain links TRBV28 to TRBJ2-7, with D perhaps TRBD1 (6 bases). The CDR3 is 13 residues long. CDR1 is MDHEN and CDR2 is SYDVKM in the germline V gene. Trimming left V 6 bases short and J 3 bases short, with 12 bases between. CDR3 sequence: CASSGTPDYEQYF. DNA for the CDR3: TGTGCCAGCAGCGGGACACCGGACTACGAGCAGTACTTC. Looking up the rest from reference TRBV28 and TRBJ2-7 gives the full variable domain: DVKVTQSSRYLVKRTGEKVFLECVQDMDHENMFWYRQDPGLGLRLIYFSYDVKMKEKGDIPEGYSVSREKKERFSLILESASTNQTSMYLCASSGTPDYEQYFGPGTRLTVT.

This clonotype has ten or more counts. Relative to the germline gene, one junction end is altered; a read error may explain this. V and J are TRBV6-2 or TRBV6-3 and TRBJ1-5, with D tentatively TRBD1 (6 bases). Germline V gene sequence: CDR1 MNHEY, CDR2 SVGEGT. CDR3 length: 13 residues. The CDR3 DNA sequence: TGTGCCGGCAGTTCCAGGGGTGCTCAGCCCCAGCATTTT. This encodes CAGSSRGAQPQHF.

This clonotype was observed at least ten times. CDR3 nucleotide sequence: TGTGCCTGGAGTGTAGGGGGGCCCGAGCAGTACTTC. Protein sequence: CAWSVGGPEQYF. This rearrangement joins TRBV30 to TRBJ2-7; D possibly uses TRBD1 or TRBD2 (6 bases each). V was pared by 0 bases and J by 6 bases, with 9 bases between. The CDR3 runs to 12 residues. CDR1 and CDR2 from the germline V gene are GTSNPN and SVGIG (reference sequence).

This clonotype was picked up many times. The chain has TRBV28 and TRBJ1-1; possibly TRBD1 for D (5 bases). Trimming removed 5 bases from V and 5 bases from J, with 12 bases in between. CDR1 and CDR2 (germline): MDHEN, SYDVKM. This CDR3 is 13 amino acids long. CDR3 amino acids: CASSPPRATEAFF. The CDR3 DNA reads TGTGCCAGCAGTCCCCCCAGGGCGACTGAAGCTTTCTTT.

The genes are TRBV5-1 and TRBJ1-2; the match to TRBD1 covers 9 bases. With V trimmed by 4 bases and J by 0 bases, 13 bases remained unmatched. There are 18 residues in the CDR3. The germline CDR1 and CDR2 sequences are SGHRS and YFSETQ. Here the CDR3 DNA reads TGCGCCAGCAGCGAGGCCAAGGACAGGGGCGGGTCTAACTATGGCTACACCTTC. It translates to CASSEAKDRGGSNYGYTF.

V usage is TRBV6-5 and J usage is TRBJ1-3, with 9 bases aligning to TRBD1. V lost 4 bases and J lost 0; bases outside the gene matches: 7. CDR3 length equals 17 residues. The germline gives CDR1 MNHEY, CDR2 SVGAGI. CDR3 DNA sequence: TGTGCCAGCAGTTTATCCCTGGACAGGGGCTCTGGAAACACCATATATTTT. Its translation is CASSLSLDRGSGNTIYF.

This clonotype was seen at least ten times. The rearrangement links TRBV6-2 or TRBV6-3 to TRBJ1-1; D ambiguous. Germline V CDR1 and CDR2: MNHEY, SVGEGT. Trimming stripped 4 bases from V and 2 bases from J, with 8 bases between. The CDR3 covers 13 residues. CDR3 amino acids: CASSWTDNTEAFF. CDR3 DNA sequence: TGTGCCAGCAGTTGGACGGATAACACTGAAGCTTTCTTT.

This chain uses TRBV11-2 with TRBJ1-1; no clear D gene. The CDR3 is 12 residues long. Germline V CDR1 and CDR2: SGHAT, FQNNGV. V shed 3 bases and J shed 6 bases, with 8 bases lying between them. The CDR3 DNA is TGTGCCAGCAGCTTGCGCGGACCTGAAGCTTTCTTT. Translating gives CASSLRGPEAFF.

This clonotype was counted ten times or more. The chain carries TRBV5-1 and TRBJ2-2; possibly TRBD1 for D (5 bases). The V end was cut by 2 bases, the J end by 0 bases, with 11 bases between. This CDR3 region has 16 residues. The germline gives CDR1 SGHRS, CDR2 YFSETQ. The CDR3 is CASSLGQIPNTGELFF. The CDR3 DNA follows: TGCGCCAGCAGCTTAGGACAAATACCGAACACCGGGGAGCTGTTTTTT.

This clonotype was seen many times. This chain joins TRBV9 and TRBJ2-2; D ambiguous. Between the trimmed V and J ends, which lost 0 bases and 2 bases, there was a span of 8 bases. The CDR3 is 15 residues long. Looked up from germline, CDR1 is SGDLS and CDR2 is YYNGEE. CDR3: CASSVAWVNTGELFF. CDR3 in DNA: TGTGCCAGCAGCGTAGCATGGGTAAACACCGGGGAGCTGTTTTTT.

This clonotype showed up many times. This chain joins TRBV7-9 and TRBJ2-7; TRBD2 matches 8 bases. Germline loops: CDR1 SEHNR, CDR2 FQNEAQ (reference sequence). The V segment lost 1 base and the J segment 5 bases; nucleotides outside the gene matches: 7. This CDR3 has 15 residues. As DNA, the CDR3 is TGTGCCAGCAGCTTAGACGCGTCGGGAGGGAACGAGCAGTACTTC. Encoded protein: CASSLDASGGNEQYF. Together with reference TRBV7-9 and TRBJ2-7, the CDR3 gives the full variable domain: DTGVSQNPRHKITKRGQNVTFRCDPISEHNRLYWYRQTLGQGPEFLTYFQNEAQLEKSRLLSDRFSAERPKGSFSTLEIQRTEQGDSAMYLCASSLDASGGNEQYFGPGTRLTVT.

The V gene is TRBV7-9, the J gene TRBJ1-1, with a weak D call TRBD1 (5 bases). Trimming left V 3 bases short and J 6 bases short, with 8 bases between. From germline, CDR1 is SEHNR and CDR2 FQNEAQ (reference sequence). The CDR3 is made up of 12 amino acids. The CDR3 sequence: CASSLAGPEAFF. DNA for the CDR3: TGTGCCAGCAGCTTGGCGGGGCCTGAAGCTTTCTTT.

The rearrangement joins TRBV6-2 or TRBV6-3 to TRBJ1-1; the D gene is possibly TRBD1 (6 bases). Germline V gene data show CDR1 as MNHEY and CDR2 as SVGEGT. The CDR3 consists of 15 residues. V shed 9 bases and J shed 0 bases, with 17 bases lying between them. The CDR3: CASQNGGAVNTEAFF. In nucleotides, the CDR3 is TGTGCCAGTCAAAATGGGGGGGCTGTGAACACTGAAGCTTTCTTT.

The J gene is TRBJ2-7, the V gene TRBV7-6; D perhaps matches TRBD1 (6 bases). Per the germline V gene, CDR1 is SGHVS and CDR2 is FNYEAQ. Between the trimmed V and J ends, which lost 6 bases and 2 bases, there was a span of 17 bases. The CDR3 loop spans 15 amino acids. Written as DNA, the CDR3 is TGTGCCAGCAGTTATCTTGCAGGGGCCCCCTACGAGCAGTACTTC. Translating gives CASSYLAGAPYEQYF. Filled out from reference TRBV7-6 and TRBJ2-7, the complete variable domain reads GAGVSQSPRYKVTKRGQDVALRCDPISGHVSLYWYRQALGQGPEFLTYFNYEAQQDKSGLPNDRFSAERPEGSISTLTIQRTEQRDSAMYRCASSYLAGAPYEQYFGPGTRLTVT.

This clonotype was seen repeatedly, ten times or more. The chain joins TRBV5-1 to TRBJ2-7; 8 bases agree with TRBD1. CDR3 length equals 13 residues. Germline values: CDR1 SGHRS, CDR2 YFSETQ. The ends lost 3 bases at V and 6 bases at J; junction bases unmatched: 5. The CDR3 nucleotides read TGCGCCAGCAGCTCAGGGGGCGCGGGCGAGCAGTACTTC. Its translation is CASSSGGAGEQYF.

This clonotype was observed a single time. The genes are TRBV6-1 and TRBJ2-2; no reliable D call. The CDR3 covers 14 residues. The V end lost 5 bases, the J end lost 5 bases, and 12 bases lay between the germline ends. Germline V gene sequence: CDR1 MNHNS, CDR2 SASEGT. The CDR3 reads CASSTPGRTGELFF. The CDR3 region has the DNA TGTGCCAGCAGTACCCCAGGACGAACCGGGGAGCTGTTTTTT.

This clonotype was seen ten or more times. This chain uses TRBV11-2 with TRBJ1-6; D unclear. Germline assignment: CDR1 SGHAT and CDR2 FQNNGV. The V end was cut by 0 bases, the J end by 10 bases, with 10 bases between. The CDR3 is 14 amino acids. The CDR3 nucleotides read TGTGCCAGCAGCTTAGACGGCGGGAGGTCACCCCTCCACTTT. Protein product: CASSLDGGRSPLHF.

This clonotype has a count of ten or more. For the CDR3, the DNA is TGCAGCGTGGCCGGGACTAGCGACTCCTACGAGCAGTACTTC. This translates into CSVAGTSDSYEQYF. The rearrangement links TRBV29-1 to TRBJ2-7; 10 nucleotides agree with TRBD2. After removal of 6 bases from V and 0 bases from J, the junction contained 5 bases not matched to a gene. Germline CDR1 is SQVTM and CDR2 is ANQGSEA. This CDR3 region has 14 residues.

This clonotype was seen many times. The CDR3 is CASSSTPGGDIQYF. CDR3 nucleotides: TGTGCCAGCAGTTCTACCCCGGGAGGGGACATTCAGTACTTC. The J gene is TRBJ2-4, the V gene TRBV27; 8 bases map to TRBD2. Germline-derived CDR1 and CDR2 are MNHEY and SMNVEV (reference sequence). V dropped 4 bases and J dropped 8; count of bases not matched to a gene: 7. The CDR3 spans 14 residues.

This clonotype was observed at least ten times. This chain connects TRBV5-1 to TRBJ1-1; the match to TRBD1 covers 7 bases. With V trimmed by 0 bases and J by 9 bases, 5 bases remained unmatched. The CDR3 length is 13 residues. Germline CDR1 and CDR2: SGHRS and YFSETQ. CDR3 sequence (DNA): TGCGCCAGCAGCTTGGACAGGGGTACTCAAGCTTTCTTT. This codes for CASSLDRGTQAFF. Full variable domain (missing parts from reference TRBV5-1 and TRBJ1-1): KAGVTQTPRYLIKTRGQQVTLSCSPISGHRSVSWYQQTPGQGLQFLFEYFSETQRNKGNFPGRFSGRQFSNSRSEMNVSTLELGDSALYLCASSLDRGTQAFFGQGTRLTVV.

This clonotype was detected ten times or more. The chain recombines TRBV5-1 with TRBJ1-5, with 7 bases matching TRBD1. V dropped 4 bases and J dropped 2; count of bases not matched to a gene: 3. The germline gives CDR1 SGHRS, CDR2 YFSETQ. This CDR3 comprises 14 residues. CDR3 protein: CASSIGTGNQPQHF. DNA for the CDR3: TGCGCCAGCAGCATAGGGACAGGCAATCAGCCCCAGCATTTT.

The chain has TRBV24-1 and TRBJ1-2; no clear D. Trimming took 4 bases from V and 6 from J, leaving 11 bases between them. This CDR3 is built from 13 residues. In germline, CDR1 is KGHDR, CDR2 SFDVKD. CDR3 nucleotides: TGTGCCACCAGTGAAAGACCGAGCGATGGCTACACCTTC. Translation: CATSERPSDGYTF.

Regarding this clonotype: Possible read error: a much larger clone is one base away. J is TRBJ2-2 and V is TRBV3-1; 11 bases map to TRBD2. CDR1 LGHDT and CDR2 YNNKEL come from the germline V gene (reference sequence). Unmatched junction bases numbered 11, after V lost 4 bases and J lost 10 bases. CDR3 length: 16 residues. The CDR3, as DNA: TGTGCCAGCAGCCTTAGCGGGAGGGCGTTGTATCCGGAGCTGTTTTTT. Protein: CASSLSGRALYPELFF.